This TCR beta chain comes out of a study of CD8 T cells in Susac syndrome. FACS was used to enrich TEMRA cells, whereas the CD8+ and CD4+ T cells were obtained by negative isolation. cDNA came from 0.5 to 1 ug RNA primed by random hexamers. It was immunoSEQ multiplex PCR that amplified TCR beta CDR3 across 54 Vbeta and 13 Jbeta. One entry per CDR3 protein, called by TCRdb with MiXCR from the immunoSEQ multiplex PCR reads. The sample lists about 400,000 distinct CDR3 sequences, more than 70% occurring once. J was trimmed by 16 bases and V by 5 bases; bases with no gene match: 8. Germline CDR1 MNHEY, CDR2 SMNVEV (reference sequence). The CDR3 is 14 residues long.

The chain joins TRBV27 to TRBJ2-1; 16 nucleotides match TRBD2. The sequence was collected from a human donor with multiple sclerosis. The source material was CD8+ T cells from PBMCs. CDR3 region: CASSQGTSGRGRFF. DNA for the CDR3: TGTGCCAGCAGTCAAGGGACTAGCGGGAGGGGGCGTTTCTTC.